This entry features one TCR beta chain sequence. This sample is drawn from a study of blood T cell repertoires in COVID-19. As for the study in general: T cells, B-cell-depleted T cells, or PBMCs provided the cDNA or gDNA that served as material.

Per the study methods: Amplification of reference gene primers was used by the study to estimate nucleated cell counts. This table comes from immunoSEQ multiplex PCR, and its TCRdb copy is limited to in-frame clones, with some not included. The V and J calls and clone size are taken from that table; D and trimming were inferred from the DNA. The sample consists of approximately 270,000 clones, more than 75% of them appearing once. The V gene end was trimmed by 9 bases and the J gene end by 0 bases; junction bases not matched to a gene: 11. The germline gives CDR1 ENHRY, CDR2 SYGVKD. The CDR3 extends over 17 amino acids.

Sequencing was performed on peripheral blood. The V and J genes are TRBV10-3 and TRBJ2-2, with 9 bases lining up with TRBD2. This receptor was taken from a man aged 35-49 years with active or convalescent COVID-19. The CDR3 region is CAITRRGGNANTGELFF. The CDR3 region has the DNA TGTGCCATAACCCGGCGGGGGGGGAACGCGAACACCGGGGAGCTGTTTTTT.